This T cell receptor beta chain was retrieved from a study of T cells after yellow fever vaccination. Study context: It was SMART-Seq v4 Ultra Low Input that prepared the fractions with low cell numbers.

A 5'RACE template-switching step, the method used to make TCR cDNA, added a universal primer site and UMIs. TCRdb passed the 5' RACE reads through MiXCR, listing each CDR3 protein once. The data show about 350,000 distinct CDR3 sequences, approximately 12% seen once. This clonotype has more than one count but fewer than ten. Looked up from germline, CDR1 is SNHLY and CDR2 is FYNNEI. The V end was cut by 5 bases, the J end by 7 bases, with 12 bases between. This CDR3 contains 13 residues. The chain joins TRBV2 to TRBJ1-3; D is uncertain. Sequenced material: CD4+ T cells sorted from PBMCs, taken 15 days after the yellow fever booster vaccination. This sequence originates from a man aged 18 to 29 who received the YFV17D yellow fever vaccine. The DNA for the CDR3 is TGTGCCAGCAGTTCCCCCCGTTGGAACACCATATATTTT. This sequence encodes CASSSPRWNTIYF.